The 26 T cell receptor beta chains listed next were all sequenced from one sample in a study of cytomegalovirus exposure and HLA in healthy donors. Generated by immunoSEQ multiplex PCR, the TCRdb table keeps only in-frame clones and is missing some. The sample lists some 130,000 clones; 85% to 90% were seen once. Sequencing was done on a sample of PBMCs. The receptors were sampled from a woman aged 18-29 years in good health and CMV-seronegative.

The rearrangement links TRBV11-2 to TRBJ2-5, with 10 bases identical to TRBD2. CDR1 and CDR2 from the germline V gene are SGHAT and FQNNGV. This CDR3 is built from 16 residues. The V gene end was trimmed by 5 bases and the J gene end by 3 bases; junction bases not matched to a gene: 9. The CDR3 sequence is CASSGGATSGEETQYF. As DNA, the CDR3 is TGTGCCAGCAGCGGGGGGGCCACTAGCGGGGAAGAGACCCAGTACTTC.

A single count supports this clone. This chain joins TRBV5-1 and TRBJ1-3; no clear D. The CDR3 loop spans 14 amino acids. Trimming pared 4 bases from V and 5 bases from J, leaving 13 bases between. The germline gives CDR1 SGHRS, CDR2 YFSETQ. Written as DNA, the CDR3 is TGCGCCAGCAGCCCTCCCGGGTCCAGAAACACCATATATTTT. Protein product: CASSPPGSRNTIYF.

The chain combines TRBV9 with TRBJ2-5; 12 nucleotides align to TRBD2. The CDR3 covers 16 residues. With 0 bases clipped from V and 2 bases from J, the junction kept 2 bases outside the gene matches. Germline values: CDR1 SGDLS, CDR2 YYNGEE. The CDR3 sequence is CASSVAGTSGQETQYF. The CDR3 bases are TGTGCCAGCAGCGTAGCAGGGACTAGCGGGCAAGAGACCCAGTACTTC.

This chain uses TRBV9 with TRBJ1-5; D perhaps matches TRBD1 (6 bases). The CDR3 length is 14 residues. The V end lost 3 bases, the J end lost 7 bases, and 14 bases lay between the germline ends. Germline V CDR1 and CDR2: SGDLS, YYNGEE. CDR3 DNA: TGTGCCAGCAGCGATACAGGGCGAGGACAGCCCCAGCATTTT. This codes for CASSDTGRGQPQHF.

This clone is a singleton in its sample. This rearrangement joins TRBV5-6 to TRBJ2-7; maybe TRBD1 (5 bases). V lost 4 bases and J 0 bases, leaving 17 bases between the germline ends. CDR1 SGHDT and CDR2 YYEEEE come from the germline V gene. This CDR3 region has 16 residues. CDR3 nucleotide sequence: TGTGCCAGCAGCGCCACGACCAGGGCCCCCTCCTACGAGCAGTACTTC. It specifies CASSATTRAPSYEQYF.

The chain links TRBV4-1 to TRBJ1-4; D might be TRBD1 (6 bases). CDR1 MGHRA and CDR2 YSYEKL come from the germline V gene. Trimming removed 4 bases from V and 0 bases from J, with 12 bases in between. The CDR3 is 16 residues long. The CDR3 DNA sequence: TGCGCCAGCAGCCCCCGTCGGACAGCAACTAATGAAAAACTGTTTTTT. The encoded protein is CASSPRRTATNEKLFF.

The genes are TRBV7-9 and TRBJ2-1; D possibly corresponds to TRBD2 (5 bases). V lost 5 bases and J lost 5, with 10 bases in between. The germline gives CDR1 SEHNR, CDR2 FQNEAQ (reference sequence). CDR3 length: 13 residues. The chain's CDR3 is CASSPEADNEQFF. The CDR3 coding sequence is TGTGCCAGCAGCCCGGAGGCGGACAATGAGCAGTTCTTC.

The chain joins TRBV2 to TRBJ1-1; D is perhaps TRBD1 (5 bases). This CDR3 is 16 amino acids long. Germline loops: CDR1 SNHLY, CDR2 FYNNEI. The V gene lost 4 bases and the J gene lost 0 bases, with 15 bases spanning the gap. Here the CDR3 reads CASSASVQGLNTEAFF. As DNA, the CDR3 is TGTGCCAGCAGTGCCTCTGTGCAGGGCCTGAACACTGAAGCTTTCTTT.

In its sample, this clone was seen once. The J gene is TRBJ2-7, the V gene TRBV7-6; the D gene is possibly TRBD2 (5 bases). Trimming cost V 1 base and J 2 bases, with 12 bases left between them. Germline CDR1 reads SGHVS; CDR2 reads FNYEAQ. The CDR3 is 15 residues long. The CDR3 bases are TGTGCCAGCAGCTTAGGTCGGGGAACCGCCTACGAGCAGTACTTC. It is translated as CASSLGRGTAYEQYF.

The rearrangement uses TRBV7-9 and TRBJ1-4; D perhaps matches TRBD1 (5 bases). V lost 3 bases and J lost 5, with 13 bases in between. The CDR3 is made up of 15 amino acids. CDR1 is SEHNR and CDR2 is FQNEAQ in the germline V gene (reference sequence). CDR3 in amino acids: CASSFSRETNEKLFF. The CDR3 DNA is TGTGCCAGCAGCTTTTCCAGGGAAACCAATGAAAAACTGTTTTTT.

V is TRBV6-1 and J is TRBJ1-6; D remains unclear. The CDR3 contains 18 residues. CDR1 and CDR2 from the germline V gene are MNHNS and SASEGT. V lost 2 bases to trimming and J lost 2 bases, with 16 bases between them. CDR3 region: CASSESLGLRAYNSPLHF. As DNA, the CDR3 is TGTGCCAGCAGTGAATCTCTGGGCCTCAGAGCCTATAATTCACCCCTCCACTTT.

DNA for the CDR3: TGCGCCAGCAGCAGCGGGACAGGGATCAATGAAAAACTGTTTTTT. Translating it yields CASSSGTGINEKLFF. This rearrangement joins TRBV5-1 to TRBJ1-4; 9 positions agree with TRBD1. CDR1 is SGHRS, CDR2 YFSETQ, per germline. V lost 4 bases, J lost 5 bases, and 6 bases stayed unmatched. This CDR3 has 15 amino acids.

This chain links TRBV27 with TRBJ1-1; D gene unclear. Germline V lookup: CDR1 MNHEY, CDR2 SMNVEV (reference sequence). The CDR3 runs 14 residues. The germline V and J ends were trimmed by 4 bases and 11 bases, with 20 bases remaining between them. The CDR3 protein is CASSSPRHLSRAFF. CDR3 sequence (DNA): TGTGCCAGCAGTTCCCCCAGGCATCTTTCACGGGCTTTCTTT.

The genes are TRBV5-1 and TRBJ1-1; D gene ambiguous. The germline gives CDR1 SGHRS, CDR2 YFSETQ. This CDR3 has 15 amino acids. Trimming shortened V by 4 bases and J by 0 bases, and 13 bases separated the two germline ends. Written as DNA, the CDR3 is TGCGCCAGCAGCCCGTATCAAAGCATGAACACTGAAGCTTTCTTT. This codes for CASSPYQSMNTEAFF.

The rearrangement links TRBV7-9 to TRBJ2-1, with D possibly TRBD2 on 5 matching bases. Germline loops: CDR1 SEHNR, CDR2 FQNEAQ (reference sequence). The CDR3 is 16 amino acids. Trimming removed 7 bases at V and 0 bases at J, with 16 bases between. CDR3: CASTSWVGSSYNEQFF. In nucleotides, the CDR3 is TGTGCCAGCACCTCTTGGGTGGGGAGCTCCTACAATGAGCAGTTCTTC.

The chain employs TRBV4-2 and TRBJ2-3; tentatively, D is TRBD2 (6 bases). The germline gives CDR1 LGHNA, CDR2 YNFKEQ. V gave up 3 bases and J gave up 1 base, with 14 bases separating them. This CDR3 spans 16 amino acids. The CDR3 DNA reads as TGTGCCAGCAGCCAGCTACGGACGGGGGGCACAGATACGCAGTATTTT. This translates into CASSQLRTGGTDTQYF.

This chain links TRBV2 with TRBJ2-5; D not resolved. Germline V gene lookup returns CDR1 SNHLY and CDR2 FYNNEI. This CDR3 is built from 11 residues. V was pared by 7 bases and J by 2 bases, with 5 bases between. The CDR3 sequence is CASTQQETQYF. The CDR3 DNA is TGTGCCAGCACACAGCAAGAGACCCAGTACTTC. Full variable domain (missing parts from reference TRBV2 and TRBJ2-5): EPEVTQTPSHQVTQMGQEVILRCVPISNHLYFYWYRQILGQKVEFLVSFYNNEISEKSEIFDDQFSVERPDGSNFTLKIRSTKLEDSAMYFCASTQQETQYFGPGTRLLVL.

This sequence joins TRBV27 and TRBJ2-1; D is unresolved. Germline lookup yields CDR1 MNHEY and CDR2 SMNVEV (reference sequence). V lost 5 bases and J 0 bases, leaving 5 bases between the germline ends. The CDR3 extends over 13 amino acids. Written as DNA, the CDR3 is TGTGCCAGCAGTAGAGCCTCCTACAATGAGCAGTTCTTC. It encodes CASSRASYNEQFF.

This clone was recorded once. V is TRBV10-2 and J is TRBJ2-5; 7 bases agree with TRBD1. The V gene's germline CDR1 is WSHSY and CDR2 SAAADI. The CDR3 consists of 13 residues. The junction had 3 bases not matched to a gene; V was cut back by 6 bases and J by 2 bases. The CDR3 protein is CASRGTEQETQYF. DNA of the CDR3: TGCGCCAGCAGGGGGACAGAGCAAGAGACCCAGTACTTC.

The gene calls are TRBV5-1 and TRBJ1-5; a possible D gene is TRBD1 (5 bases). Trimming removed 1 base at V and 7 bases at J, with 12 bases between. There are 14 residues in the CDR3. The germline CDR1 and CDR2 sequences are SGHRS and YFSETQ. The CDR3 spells CASSLNPQVQPQHF. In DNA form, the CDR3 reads TGCGCCAGCAGCTTGAACCCACAGGTCCAGCCCCAGCATTTT. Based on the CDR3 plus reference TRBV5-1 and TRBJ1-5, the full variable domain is KAGVTQTPRYLIKTRGQQVTLSCSPISGHRSVSWYQQTPGQGLQFLFEYFSETQRNKGNFPGRFSGRQFSNSRSEMNVSTLELGDSALYLCASSLNPQVQPQHFGDGTRLSIL.

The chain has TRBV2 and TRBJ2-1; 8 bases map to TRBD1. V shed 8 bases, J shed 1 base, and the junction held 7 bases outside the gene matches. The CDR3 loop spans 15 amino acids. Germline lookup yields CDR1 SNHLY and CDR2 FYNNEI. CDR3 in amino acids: CASGDRTFSYNEQFF. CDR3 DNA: TGTGCCAGCGGGGACAGGACCTTTTCCTACAATGAGCAGTTCTTC.

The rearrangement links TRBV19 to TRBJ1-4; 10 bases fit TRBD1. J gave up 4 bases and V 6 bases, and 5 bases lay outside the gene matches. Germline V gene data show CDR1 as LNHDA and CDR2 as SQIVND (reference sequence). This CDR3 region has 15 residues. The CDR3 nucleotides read TGTGCCAGTAGAAACGGACAGGGGGGTAATGAAAAACTGTTTTTT. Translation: CASRNGQGGNEKLFF.

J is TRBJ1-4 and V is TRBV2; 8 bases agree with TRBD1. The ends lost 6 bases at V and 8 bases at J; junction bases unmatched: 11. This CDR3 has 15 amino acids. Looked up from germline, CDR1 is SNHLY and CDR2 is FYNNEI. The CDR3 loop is CASRAQGQGREKLFF. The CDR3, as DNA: TGTGCCAGCAGGGCCCAAGGACAGGGTAGAGAAAAACTGTTTTTT.

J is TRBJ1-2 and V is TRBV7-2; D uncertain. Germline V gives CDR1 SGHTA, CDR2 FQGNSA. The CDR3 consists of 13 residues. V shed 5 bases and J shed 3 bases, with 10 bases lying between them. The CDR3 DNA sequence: TGTGCCAGCAGCCATGGACTAGACTATGGCTACACCTTC. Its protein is CASSHGLDYGYTF.

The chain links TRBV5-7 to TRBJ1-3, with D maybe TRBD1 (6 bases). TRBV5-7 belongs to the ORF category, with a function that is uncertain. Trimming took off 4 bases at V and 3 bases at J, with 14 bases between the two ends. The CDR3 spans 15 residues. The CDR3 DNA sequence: TGTGCCAGCAGCGCGGGGGGCAGCGATGGAAACACCATATATTTT. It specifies CASSAGGSDGNTIYF.

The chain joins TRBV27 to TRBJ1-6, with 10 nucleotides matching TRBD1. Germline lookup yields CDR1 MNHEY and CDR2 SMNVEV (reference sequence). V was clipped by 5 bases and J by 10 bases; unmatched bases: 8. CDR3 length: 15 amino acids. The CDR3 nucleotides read TGTGCCAGCAGTCTCGAGGACAGGGGGAGGTCACCCCTCCACTTT. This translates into CASSLEDRGRSPLHF.